Listed here are 10 T cell receptor beta chains from one sample, sequenced in a study of cytomegalovirus exposure and HLA in healthy donors. The PCR used 60 Vbeta and 13 Jbeta primers. The data were produced by immunoSEQ multiplex PCR, yet TCRdb's version contains in-frame clones alone and is incomplete. The table has about 150,000 clones, about 80% seen once. The sequenced sample consisted of PBMCs. The receptors derive from a man aged 25-45 years in good health and CMV-seropositive.

The J gene is TRBJ1-3, the V gene TRBV9, with D maybe TRBD1 (6 bases). CDR1 is SGDLS and CDR2 is YYNGEE in the germline V gene. The length of the CDR3 is 16 residues. Between the trimmed V and J ends, which lost 4 bases and 0 bases, there was a span of 14 bases. The DNA for the CDR3 is TGTGCCAGCAGCCCCCGGACAGTCGGCTCTGGAAACACCATATATTTT. This sequence encodes CASSPRTVGSGNTIYF.

The chain links TRBV28 to TRBJ1-2; no clear D. Germline assignment: CDR1 MDHEN and CDR2 SYDVKM. The CDR3 loop spans 15 amino acids. Trimming stripped 3 bases from V and 6 bases from J, with 17 bases between. CDR3: CASSLPLPGINGYTF. In DNA form, the CDR3 reads TGTGCCAGCAGTTTGCCCCTCCCGGGGATAAATGGCTACACCTTC.

CDR3 in amino acids: CSGSQGYEQYF. As DNA, the CDR3 is TGCAGCGGGTCACAGGGCTACGAGCAGTACTTC. The chain has TRBV29-1 and TRBJ2-7, with D possibly being TRBD1 (6 bases). The germline V and J ends were trimmed by 7 bases and 3 bases, with 10 bases remaining between them. The CDR3 is made up of 11 amino acids. Germline V gene sequence: CDR1 SQVTM, CDR2 ANQGSEA.

The chain links TRBV28 to TRBJ2-2, with D tentatively TRBD2 (5 bases). This CDR3 has 14 amino acids. V was pared by 5 bases and J by 5 bases, with 12 bases between. In germline, CDR1 is MDHEN, CDR2 SYDVKM. The CDR3 DNA follows: TGTGCCAGCAGTACAACTCGGGAAACCGGGGAGCTGTTTTTT. Its translation is CASSTTRETGELFF.

This chain connects TRBV4-2 to TRBJ2-1; possibly TRBD1 for D (5 bases). Germline lookup yields CDR1 LGHNA and CDR2 YNFKEQ. This CDR3 is built from 17 residues. V dropped 3 bases and J dropped 6 bases, with 21 bases sitting between them. The CDR3 here is CASSHESVQGLGNEQFF. DNA of the CDR3: TGTGCCAGCAGCCACGAGTCGGTCCAGGGCCTCGGCAATGAGCAGTTCTTC.

The gene calls are TRBV5-3 and TRBJ1-1, with D hard to call. TRBV5-3 is filed as an ORF, its function uncertain. Trimming cost V 1 base and J 4 bases, with 11 bases left between them. The CDR3 totals 14 residues. The CDR3 loop is CARSLKRSSTEAFF. Here the CDR3 DNA reads TGTGCCAGAAGCTTGAAGAGAAGTTCCACTGAAGCTTTCTTT.

The V call is TRBV9, the J call TRBJ2-5, with 10 bases matching TRBD2. The CDR3 is 15 amino acids. V shed 3 bases, J shed 5 bases, and the junction held 7 bases outside the gene matches. Germline CDR1 reads SGDLS; CDR2 reads YYNGEE. Written as DNA, the CDR3 is TGTGCCAGCAGCGGTAGCGGGAGGTCCCGGGAGACCCAGTACTTC. Its protein product is CASSGSGRSRETQYF. The full variable domain, in which reference TRBV9 and TRBJ2-5 provide the parts outside the CDR3, is DSGVTQTPKHLITATGQRVTLRCSPRSGDLSVYWYQQSLDQGLQFLIQYYNGEERAKGNILERFSAQQFPDLHSELNLSSLELGDSALYFCASSGSGRSRETQYFGPGTRLLVL.

This clone has just one count. The V and J genes are TRBV5-6 and TRBJ2-7; TRBD2 might be the D (6 bases). Trimming cost V 0 bases and J 7 bases, with 8 bases left between them. Germline CDR1 reads SGHDT; CDR2 reads YYEEEE. The CDR3 is 12 amino acids. The CDR3 loop is CASSLVGGEQYF. CDR3 sequence (DNA): TGTGCCAGCAGCTTGGTTGGAGGGGAGCAGTACTTC.

This clone has ten or more counts. V usage is TRBV20-1 and J usage is TRBJ1-1; TRBD1 matches at 8 bases. With V trimmed by 1 base and J by 8 bases, 0 bases remained unmatched. The CDR3 runs 11 residues. Germline V gene sequence: CDR1 DFQATT, CDR2 SNEGSKA (reference sequence). In nucleotides, the CDR3 is TGCAGTGCTAGAGGGGACAGGGAAGCTTTCTTT. Protein product: CSARGDREAFF.

The V gene is TRBV5-4, the J gene TRBJ2-3, with a weak D call TRBD2 (7 bases). The CDR3 consists of 16 residues. Trimming left V 4 bases short and J 2 bases short, with 17 bases between. Per germline, CDR1 SGHNT and CDR2 YYREEE (reference sequence). The CDR3 sequence: CASSPTLGGATDTQYF. CDR3 DNA sequence: TGTGCCAGCAGCCCAACCTTGGGGGGGGCCACAGATACGCAGTATTTT.